This paragraph covers one T cell receptor beta chain sequence. Assay used: immunoSEQ multiplex PCR; TCRdb lists only in-frame clones, some missing. Of fewer than 45,000 clones in the sample, 88% are singletons; the top ten hold about 6.3%. The source of the sample is a study of T cell changes during pregnancy in multiple sclerosis. The clonotype originates from a female donor in good health, enrolled as a control in a pregnancy study. The specimen was CD8+ T cells from peripheral blood mononuclear cells, collected after pregnancy.

This CDR3 reads CASSPIVGHSGNTIYF. DNA of the CDR3: TGTGCCAGCAGTCCGATAGTCGGACACTCTGGAAACACCATATATTTT. J is TRBJ1-3 and V is TRBV28; D is perhaps TRBD1 (5 bases). The CDR3 is 16 amino acids. Germline V gene lookup returns CDR1 MDHEN and CDR2 SYDVKM. V lost 5 bases and J 0 bases, leaving 14 bases between the germline ends.